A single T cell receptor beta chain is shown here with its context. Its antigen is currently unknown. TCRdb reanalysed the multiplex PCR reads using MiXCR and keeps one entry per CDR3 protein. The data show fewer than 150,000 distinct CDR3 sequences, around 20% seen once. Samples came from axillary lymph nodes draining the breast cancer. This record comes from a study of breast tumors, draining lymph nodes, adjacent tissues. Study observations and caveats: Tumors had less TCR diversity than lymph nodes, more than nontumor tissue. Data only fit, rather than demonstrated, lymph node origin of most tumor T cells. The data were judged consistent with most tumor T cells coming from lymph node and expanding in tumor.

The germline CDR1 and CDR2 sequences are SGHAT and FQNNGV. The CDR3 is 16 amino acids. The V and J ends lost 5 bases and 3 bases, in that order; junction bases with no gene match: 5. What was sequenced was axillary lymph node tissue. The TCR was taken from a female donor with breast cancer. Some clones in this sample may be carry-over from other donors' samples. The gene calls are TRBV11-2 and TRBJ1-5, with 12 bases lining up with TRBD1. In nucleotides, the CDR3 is TGTGCCAGCAGCCCGGGGACAGGGGGCTTCAATCAGCCCCAGCATTTT. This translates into CASSPGTGGFNQPQHF.